The T cell receptor (beta chain) described here comes from a study of control samples from healthy donors and cancer patients. Here immunoSEQ multiplex PCR was the method, and the copy in TCRdb shows in-frame clones only, minus some. This sample yields approximately 94,000 clones, of which less than 85% are seen a single time; roughly 40% belongs to the top ten. CDR1 is MNHEY and CDR2 is SVGEGT in the germline V gene. CDR3 length: 17 amino acids. Trimming took off 3 bases at V and 2 bases at J, with 17 bases between the two ends. The sequenced sample was PBMCs. The chain is built from TRBV6-2 or TRBV6-3 and TRBJ1-5, with a possible D match to TRBD1 (5 bases). The TCR sequence derives from a man aged 70 or older with lung cancer. In DNA form, the CDR3 reads TGTGCCAGCAGTTATGGCAGGGCAAAAGTACGCAATCAGCCCCAGCATTTT. It yields the protein CASSYGRAKVRNQPQHF.